Each of the 20 T cell receptor beta chains below was sequenced from the same sample in a study of T cell responses to AZD1222 COVID-19 vaccine. Assay: immunoSEQ multiplex PCR; the TCRdb copy retains only in-frame clones and omits some. The sample carries some 140,000 clones, about 90% recorded once. Here the sequenced sample was peripheral blood, taken on day 0 of AZD1222 vaccination. These TCRs come from an adult in good health.

The chain has TRBV28 and TRBJ2-1, with 9 nucleotides matching TRBD1. Germline values: CDR1 MDHEN, CDR2 SYDVKM. J gave up 7 bases and V 5 bases, and 9 bases lay outside the gene matches. This CDR3 is built from 15 residues. The CDR3 nucleotides read TGTGCCAGCAGTCCTCCGGGGACAGGGTTGAATGAGCAGTTCTTC. It specifies CASSPPGTGLNEQFF. The variable domain in full, with the rest retrieved from reference TRBV28 and TRBJ2-1, is DVKVTQSSRYLVKRTGEKVFLECVQDMDHENMFWYRQDPGLGLRLIYFSYDVKMKEKGDIPEGYSVSREKKERFSLILESASTNQTSMYLCASSPPGTGLNEQFFGPGTRLTVL.

V and J are TRBV20-1 and TRBJ2-3, with unresolved D. The CDR3 has 12 residues. Germline V gene data show CDR1 as DFQATT and CDR2 as SNEGSKA (reference sequence). The germline V and J ends were trimmed by 3 bases and 6 bases, with 10 bases remaining between them. The CDR3 is CSASPVEDTQYF. In DNA, the CDR3 is TGCAGTGCTAGTCCGGTGGAGGATACGCAGTATTTT.

In this sample, this clone turned up once. V usage is TRBV5-1 and J usage is TRBJ1-2; 7 nucleotides agree with TRBD1. The V segment lost 4 bases and the J segment 0 bases; nucleotides outside the gene matches: 9. In germline, CDR1 is SGHRS, CDR2 YFSETQ. This CDR3 region has 16 residues. The DNA for the CDR3 is TGCGCCAGCAGCCCATTGGGACAGTCCTCTAACTATGGCTACACCTTC. This translates into CASSPLGQSSNYGYTF.

The V gene is TRBV9, the J gene TRBJ1-2, with 9 bases aligning to TRBD1. Per germline, CDR1 SGDLS and CDR2 YYNGEE. J lost 7 bases, V lost 0 bases, and 4 bases had no gene match. The CDR3 extends over 14 amino acids. The CDR3 here is CASSVAGQGLGYTF. In DNA form, the CDR3 reads TGTGCCAGCAGCGTAGCGGGACAGGGCCTTGGCTACACCTTC.

This chain uses TRBV27 with TRBJ1-2; the match to TRBD1 covers 10 bases. Germline V gene lookup returns CDR1 MNHEY and CDR2 SMNVEV (reference sequence). This CDR3 contains 15 residues. V lost 4 bases and J lost 7; bases outside the gene matches: 9. The CDR3 region has the DNA TGTGCCAGCAGTTGGTCAGGGACAGGGGCACTTGGCTACACCTTC. This translates into CASSWSGTGALGYTF.

The J gene is TRBJ1-2, the V gene TRBV6-1, with D uncertain. Trimming left V 3 bases short and J 8 bases short, with 13 bases between. This CDR3 has 13 amino acids. Germline CDR1 reads MNHNS; CDR2 reads SASEGT. The CDR3 DNA is TGTGCCAGCAGTGACGGCCCCCCGGGCGGCTACACCTTC. As protein: CASSDGPPGGYTF.

The rearrangement joins TRBV20-1 to TRBJ1-2; D is unresolved. With 3 bases removed from V and 6 bases from J, the gap between germline ends came to 8 bases. Germline V lookup: CDR1 DFQATT, CDR2 SNEGSKA (reference sequence). The CDR3 has 11 amino acids. The CDR3 sequence is CSARDGNGYTF. The CDR3 DNA follows: TGCAGTGCTAGGGACGGAAATGGCTACACCTTC.

The chain couples TRBV30 to TRBJ1-5, with D perhaps TRBD1 (5 bases). Germline V gives CDR1 GTSNPN, CDR2 SVGIG (reference sequence). The CDR3 length is 13 residues. Trimming pared 5 bases from V and 1 base from J, leaving 9 bases between. The CDR3 is CAWGRDSNQPQHF. CDR3 in DNA: TGTGCCTGGGGCCGGGACAGCAATCAGCCCCAGCATTTT.

This clone was found once. The rearrangement links TRBV11-2 to TRBJ2-7, with D unclear. Germline values: CDR1 SGHAT, CDR2 FQNNGV. V was clipped by 1 base and J by 3 bases, with 10 bases between them. The length of the CDR3 is 14 residues. CDR3 DNA: TGTGCCAGCAGCTTAGCGGCGGAGTACTACGAGCAGTACTTC. Translated: CASSLAAEYYEQYF.

The chain carries TRBV30 and TRBJ2-7; possibly TRBD1 for D (6 bases). The germline gives CDR1 GTSNPN, CDR2 SVGIG (reference sequence). Trimming removed 4 bases at V and 5 bases at J, with 12 bases between. The CDR3 totals 12 residues. The CDR3 DNA reads TGTGCCTGGACTCAGGGGTCCCACGAGCAGTACTTC. Translated, it gives CAWTQGSHEQYF.

The chain carries TRBV18 and TRBJ2-1; D unresolved. The germline V and J ends were trimmed by 8 bases and 9 bases, with 17 bases remaining between them. Germline values: CDR1 KGHSH, CDR2 LQKENI. This CDR3 spans 13 amino acids. The DNA for the CDR3 is TGTGCCAGCGTGCCAGTCACGTTAAGTGAGCAGTTCTTC. This sequence encodes CASVPVTLSEQFF.

This clone came up a few times. This chain connects TRBV9 to TRBJ2-1; 8 positions match TRBD1. The germline CDR1 and CDR2 sequences are SGDLS and YYNGEE. Trimming removed 0 bases from V and 1 base from J; junction bases left unmatched: 3. This CDR3 spans 16 amino acids. CDR3 in amino acids: CASSVVTGGSYNEQFF. CDR3 DNA sequence: TGTGCCAGCAGCGTAGTTACAGGGGGGTCCTACAATGAGCAGTTCTTC.

The chain carries TRBV7-3 and TRBJ2-2, with 11 bases lining up with TRBD2. The CDR3 covers 19 residues. Germline CDR1 and CDR2: SGHTA and FQGTGA. V was pared by 3 bases and J by 4 bases, with 13 bases of the junction left unmatched. The chain's CDR3 is CASSFLPPISGGATGELFF. The DNA of the CDR3 is TGTGCCAGCAGCTTCCTACCCCCAATTAGCGGGGGGGCCACCGGGGAGCTGTTTTTT.

J is TRBJ1-6 and V is TRBV28; the D is unclear. This CDR3 has 15 residues. Trimming took 5 bases from V and 7 from J, leaving 15 bases between them. CDR1 and CDR2 from the germline V gene are MDHEN and SYDVKM. Written as DNA, the CDR3 is TGTGCCAGCAGTAAAATACAGAGAACGAATTCACCCCTCCACTTT. Its translation: CASSKIQRTNSPLHF.

This clone was seen just once. This chain joins TRBV5-4 and TRBJ1-2, with 8 bases aligning to TRBD1. After removal of 4 bases from V and 4 bases from J, the junction contained 6 bases not matched to a gene. Germline CDR1 reads SGHNT; CDR2 reads YYREEE (reference sequence). The CDR3 is 14 residues long. The CDR3 region is CASSPRGLGYGYTF. The CDR3 DNA follows: TGTGCCAGCAGCCCCAGGGGGCTCGGCTATGGCTACACCTTC.

This rearrangement joins TRBV6-5 to TRBJ2-7; tentative D call: TRBD1 (5 bases). The CDR3 is 15 amino acids. V lost 2 bases, J lost 6 bases, and 17 bases lay in between. CDR1 is MNHEY, CDR2 SVGAGI, per germline. CDR3 residues: CASSYDRQGISEQYF. The CDR3 DNA follows: TGTGCCAGCAGTTACGATAGGCAGGGAATTTCCGAGCAGTACTTC.

This clone was seen once. The chain recombines TRBV6-2 or TRBV6-3 with TRBJ1-2, with 10 bases that match TRBD1. From germline, CDR1 is MNHEY and CDR2 SVGEGT. CDR3 length equals 13 residues. The ends lost 6 bases at V and 4 bases at J; junction bases unmatched: 2. DNA for the CDR3: TGTGCCAGCAGCAGGACAGGGGGCTATGGCTACACCTTC. As protein: CASSRTGGYGYTF.

The chain couples TRBV3-1 (or the pseudogene TRBV3-2) to TRBJ1-6, with 8 nucleotides matching TRBD1. The V and J ends lost 4 bases and 10 bases, in that order; junction bases with no gene match: 9. From germline, CDR1 is LGHDT and CDR2 YNNKEL (reference sequence). CDR3 length: 15 residues. The CDR3 DNA reads TGTGCCAGCAGCCCCCGACAGGGGCCCGCGTCACCCCTCCACTTT. Encoded protein: CASSPRQGPASPLHF.

The V gene is TRBV6-2 or TRBV6-3, the J gene TRBJ2-2; possibly TRBD2 for D (6 bases). The germline gives CDR1 MNHEY, CDR2 SVGEGT. This CDR3 comprises 17 residues. V gave up 4 bases and J gave up 5 bases, with 20 bases separating them. Here the CDR3 DNA reads TGTGCCAGCAGTTGGGATCGCGGGATCGGTGGTACCGGGGAGCTGTTTTTT. This translates into CASSWDRGIGGTGELFF.

This clone was seen a single time. The chain joins TRBV5-4 to TRBJ2-1; weak D call: TRBD2 (5 bases). This CDR3 spans 17 amino acids. Per the germline V gene, CDR1 is SGHNT and CDR2 is YYREEE (reference sequence). The germline V and J ends were trimmed by 0 bases and 5 bases, with 18 bases remaining between them. The CDR3 DNA sequence: TGTGCCAGCAGCTTGGAAGCGGCGGCCTTTTTAGACAATGAGCAGTTCTTC. Residues: CASSLEAAAFLDNEQFF.